This T cell receptor beta chain was recovered during a study of T cell responses to AZD1222 COVID-19 vaccine. CDR3 size: 15 residues. V was pared by 0 bases and J by 2 bases, with 4 bases of the junction left unmatched. Germline assignment: CDR1 SGHNT and CDR2 YYREEE (reference sequence). Data came from immunoSEQ multiplex PCR; TCRdb stores just in-frame clones and leaves some out. The repertoire holds more than 140,000 clones, with 88% as singletons. Study-wide findings and caveats: The sample set comprised mostly white British donors with more females, and clonal diversity was possibly underestimated. Compared with day 0, the breadth and depth of the Spike-specific TCR repertoire rose significantly after two doses of AZD1222. Spike was spanned by vaccine-associated CD4 TCRs, which were dominant at 160-218 and 743-854.

For this clone: Antigen unknown.

The genes are TRBV5-4 and TRBJ1-2; 7 nucleotides align to TRBD1. This sequence originates from an adult in good health. The starting material was peripheral blood, obtained on day 0 of MenACWY control vaccination. The chain's CDR3 is CASSLERGRNYGYTF. DNA of the CDR3: TGTGCCAGCAGCTTGGAAAGGGGGCGGAACTATGGCTACACCTTC.